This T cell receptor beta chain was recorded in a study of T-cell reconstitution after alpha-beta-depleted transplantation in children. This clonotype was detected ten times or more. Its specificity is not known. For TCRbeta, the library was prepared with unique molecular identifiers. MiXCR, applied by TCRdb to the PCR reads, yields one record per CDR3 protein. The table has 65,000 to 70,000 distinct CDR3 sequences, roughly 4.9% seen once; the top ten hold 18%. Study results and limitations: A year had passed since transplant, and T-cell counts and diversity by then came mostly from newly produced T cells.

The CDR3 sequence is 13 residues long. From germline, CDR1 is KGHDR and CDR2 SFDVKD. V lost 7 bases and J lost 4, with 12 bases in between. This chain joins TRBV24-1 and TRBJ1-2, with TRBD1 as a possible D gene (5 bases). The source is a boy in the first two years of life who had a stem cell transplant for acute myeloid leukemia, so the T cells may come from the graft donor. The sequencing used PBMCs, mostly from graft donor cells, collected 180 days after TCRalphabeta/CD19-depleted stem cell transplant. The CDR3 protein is CATRPRGGYGYTF. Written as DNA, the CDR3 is TGTGCCACCAGGCCTCGGGGGGGCTATGGCTACACCTTC.